A selection of T cell receptor beta chains follows, all from one sample in a study of blood T cell repertoires in COVID-19. Generated by immunoSEQ multiplex PCR, the TCRdb table keeps only in-frame clones and is missing some. The sample lists roughly 200,000 clones, almost 90% occurring once. Sequencing used peripheral blood. The receptors were gathered from a man aged 18 to 30 with active or convalescent COVID-19. Each CDR3 is given with its conserved first and last residue. The order of the fields is clone size, V gene, D gene, CDR3 length, J gene, CDR3 protein, CDR3 DNA. The D gene is left open where the match is weak. The listing skips clone size in some rows; elsewhere it reads once, few, many or a size class.

clone size: .; V gene: TRBV6-6; D gene: .; CDR3 length: 15; J gene: TRBJ2-7; CDR3 protein: CASSYPGGSGYEQYF; CDR3 DNA: TGTGCCAGCAGTTACCCCGGCGGCTCAGGGTACGAGCAGTACTTC
clone size: .; V gene: TRBV30; D gene: .; CDR3 length: 15; J gene: TRBJ1-3; CDR3 protein: CAWSAPGTKGNTIYF; CDR3 DNA: TGTGCCTGGAGTGCCCCAGGGACTAAGGGAAACACCATATATTTT
clone size: .; V gene: TRBV4-1; D gene: .; CDR3 length: 14; J gene: TRBJ2-2; CDR3 protein: CASSLIQGAGELFF; CDR3 DNA: TGCGCCAGCAGCCTGATACAGGGTGCCGGGGAGCTGTTTTTT
clone size: few; V gene: TRBV30; D gene: TRBD1; CDR3 length: 15; J gene: TRBJ1-3; CDR3 protein: CAWSVGQVSGNTIYF; CDR3 DNA: TGTGCCTGGAGTGTGGGACAGGTATCGGGAAACACCATATATTTT
clone size: .; V gene: TRBV28; D gene: TRBD1; CDR3 length: 12; J gene: TRBJ1-2; CDR3 protein: CASSAQGDGYTF; CDR3 DNA: TGTGCCAGCAGTGCACAGGGGGATGGCTACACCTTC
clone size: .; V gene: TRBV3-1/TRBV3-2; D gene: .; CDR3 length: 13; J gene: TRBJ2-1; CDR3 protein: CASSQELVTEQFF; CDR3 DNA: TGTGCCAGCAGCCAAGAACTAGTGACTGAGCAGTTCTTC
clone size: .; V gene: TRBV5-1; D gene: .; CDR3 length: 13; J gene: TRBJ1-2; CDR3 protein: CASSFLGVDGYTF; CDR3 DNA: TGCGCCAGCAGCTTCCTCGGGGTGGATGGCTACACCTTC
clone size: .; V gene: TRBV3-1/TRBV3-2; D gene: TRBD1; CDR3 length: 17; J gene: TRBJ1-1; CDR3 protein: CASSPLPGQGAGDEAFF; CDR3 DNA: TGTGCCAGCAGCCCGCTCCCGGGACAGGGCGCGGGCGACGAAGCTTTCTTT
clone size: .; V gene: TRBV25-1; D gene: .; CDR3 length: 11; J gene: TRBJ1-1; CDR3 protein: CASNAGVRAFF; CDR3 DNA: TGTGCCAGCAACGCGGGCGTGAGAGCTTTCTTT
clone size: .; V gene: TRBV7-9; D gene: .; CDR3 length: 13; J gene: TRBJ1-1; CDR3 protein: CASRRGDRTEAFF; CDR3 DNA: TGTGCCAGCAGGCGTGGAGACCGCACTGAAGCTTTCTTT
clone size: .; V gene: TRBV2; D gene: TRBD2; CDR3 length: 16; J gene: TRBJ2-7; CDR3 protein: CASSEGIAGGSYEQYF; CDR3 DNA: TGTGCCAGCAGCGAAGGGATAGCGGGAGGCTCCTACGAGCAGTACTTC
clone size: .; V gene: TRBV6-1; D gene: .; CDR3 length: 17; J gene: TRBJ1-4; CDR3 protein: CASSEGWRPPTNEKLFF; CDR3 DNA: TGTGCCAGCAGTGAAGGATGGAGACCTCCGACTAATGAAAAACTGTTTTTT
clone size: .; V gene: TRBV19; D gene: TRBD1; CDR3 length: 19; J gene: TRBJ1-2; CDR3 protein: CASSTYGLTGQARNYGYTF; CDR3 DNA: TGTGCCAGTAGTACCTACGGACTAACAGGACAGGCGCGTAACTATGGCTACACCTTC
clone size: .; V gene: TRBV5-1; D gene: .; CDR3 length: 17; J gene: TRBJ1-2; CDR3 protein: CASSLDAQGKVNYGYTF; CDR3 DNA: TGCGCCAGCAGCTTGGATGCCCAGGGTAAAGTTAACTATGGCTACACCTTC
clone size: .; V gene: TRBV19; D gene: .; CDR3 length: 12; J gene: TRBJ1-2; CDR3 protein: CASSVGRYGYTF; CDR3 DNA: TGTGCCAGTAGTGTGGGCCGCTATGGCTACACCTTC